Listed below are T cell receptor beta chains from one sample, sequenced in a study of blood T cell repertoires in COVID-19. Sequencing was performed with immunoSEQ multiplex PCR; in TCRdb, only in-frame clones are kept and a portion is missing. The sample comprises about 120,000 clones, around 77% of which are singletons, and roughly 7.3% rests with the top ten. The specimen was peripheral blood. The receptors come from a human donor in a cohort sampled during active COVID-19. Both conserved end residues are part of each CDR3. Each record gives: clone size, D gene, J gene, V gene, CDR3 protein, CDR3 DNA. The D gene is left open where the match is weak. Not all rows give a size; the values are once, few, many and, for expanded clones, a class.

size: .
D: .
J: TRBJ2-1
V: TRBV6-2/TRBV6-3
CDR3: CASSTRSNEQFF
DNA: TGTGCCAGCAGTACGAGAAGCAATGAGCAGTTCTTC

size: .
D: .
J: TRBJ2-7
V: TRBV28
CDR3: CASSLSGFEQYF
DNA: TGTGCCAGCAGTTTATCGGGTTTCGAGCAGTACTTC

size: .
D: TRBD1
J: TRBJ2-1
V: TRBV5-1
CDR3: CASSQGQGGGEQFF
DNA: TGCGCCAGCAGCCAGGGACAGGGGGGCGGTGAGCAGTTCTTC

size: .
D: .
J: TRBJ1-6
V: TRBV5-4
CDR3: CASSLTGWANSPLHF
DNA: TGTGCCAGCAGCCTGACCGGATGGGCGAATTCACCCCTCCACTTT

size: .
D: .
J: TRBJ2-7
V: TRBV2
CDR3: CASTTDSYEQYF
DNA: TGTGCCAGCACAACAGACTCCTACGAGCAGTACTTC

size: .
D: .
J: TRBJ2-7
V: TRBV5-1
CDR3: CASSLEGVIYEQYF
DNA: TGCGCCAGCAGCTTGGAAGGGGTCATCTACGAGCAGTACTTC

size: .
D: .
J: TRBJ1-2
V: TRBV18
CDR3: CASSPQERSRLVF
DNA: TGTGCCAGCTCACCACAGGAGCGAAGTCGGCTTGTCTTC

size: .
D: TRBD1
J: TRBJ1-3
V: TRBV11-2
CDR3: CASSLGKGRGASGNTIYF
DNA: TGTGCCAGCAGCTTAGGCAAGGGCAGGGGGGCCTCTGGAAACACCATATATTTT

size: once
D: TRBD2
J: TRBJ2-7
V: TRBV5-4
CDR3: CASSSGTSGRIGEQYF
DNA: TGTGCCAGCAGCTCTGGGACTAGCGGGAGAATCGGCGAGCAGTACTTC

size: .
D: .
J: TRBJ1-2
V: TRBV5-1
CDR3: CAISSGKGYTF
DNA: TGCGCCATTTCTTCAGGAAAGGGCTACACCTTC

size: once
D: .
J: TRBJ1-1
V: TRBV6-5
CDR3: CASSHRDTEAFF
DNA: TGTGCCAGCAGTCACAGGGATACTGAAGCTTTCTTT

size: .
D: TRBD1
J: TRBJ1-5
V: TRBV19
CDR3: CASSMTGGSLYQPQHF
DNA: TGTGCCAGTAGTATGACAGGGGGGTCTCTTTATCAGCCCCAGCATTTT

size: few
D: .
J: TRBJ1-2
V: TRBV2
CDR3: CASTKGTSNYGYTF
DNA: TGTGCCAGCACCAAGGGGACATCTAACTATGGCTACACCTTC

size: .
D: .
J: TRBJ2-7
V: TRBV6-5
CDR3: CASSRDNSYEQYF
DNA: TGTGCCAGCAGTAGGGACAACTCCTACGAGCAGTACTTC

size: few
D: .
J: TRBJ2-5
V: TRBV15
CDR3: CATSRAGGTLQETQYF
DNA: TGTGCCACCAGCAGAGCTGGCGGGACCCTCCAAGAGACCCAGTACTTC

size: .
D: TRBD1
J: TRBJ2-7
V: TRBV7-8
CDR3: CASSLTGGKTEQYF
DNA: TGTGCCAGCAGCTTAACAGGGGGCAAAACCGAGCAGTACTTC

size: .
D: .
J: TRBJ2-7
V: TRBV5-4
CDR3: CASSLGRESYEQYF
DNA: TGTGCCAGCAGCTTGGGTAGGGAGTCCTACGAGCAGTACTTC

size: .
D: .
J: TRBJ1-6
V: TRBV4-2
CDR3: CASSQDYSSPLHF
DNA: TGTGCCAGCAGCCAAGATTATTCTTCACCCCTCCACTTT

size: few
D: TRBD1
J: TRBJ2-6
V: TRBV19
CDR3: CASSALGQTSSGANVLTF
DNA: TGTGCCAGTAGCGCCTTGGGACAGACCAGCTCTGGGGCCAACGTCCTGACTTTC

size: .
D: TRBD2
J: TRBJ2-5
V: TRBV7-9
CDR3: CASSLRTSGSGETQYF
DNA: TGTGCCAGCAGCTTAAGGACTAGCGGGAGTGGAGAGACCCAGTACTTC

size: .
D: .
J: TRBJ1-2
V: TRBV4-1
CDR3: CASSQAKRADFYGYTF
DNA: TGCGCCAGCAGCCAAGCGAAGCGGGCAGACTTTTATGGCTACACCTTC

size: .
D: .
J: TRBJ2-6
V: TRBV6-5
CDR3: CASSYLGPGANVLTF
DNA: TGTGCCAGCAGTTACCTGGGCCCTGGGGCCAACGTCCTGACTTTC

size: .
D: .
J: TRBJ2-6
V: TRBV28
CDR3: CASSKMWRSSGANVLTF
DNA: TGTGCCAGCAGTAAGATGTGGAGAAGCTCTGGGGCCAACGTCCTGACTTTC

size: few
D: .
J: TRBJ2-2
V: TRBV10-1
CDR3: CASSPDTGELFF
DNA: TGCGCCAGCAGTCCGGACACCGGGGAGCTGTTTTTT

size: .
D: TRBD1
J: TRBJ2-7
V: TRBV28
CDR3: CASSLPPTGDEQYF
DNA: TGTGCCAGCAGTTTACCCCCGACAGGGGACGAGCAGTACTTC

size: .
D: TRBD2
J: TRBJ2-7
V: TRBV7-9
CDR3: CASSPQGGRVFGVEQYF
DNA: TGTGCCAGCAGCCCCCAGGGAGGGCGTGTTTTTGGAGTCGAGCAGTACTTC

size: .
D: .
J: TRBJ1-2
V: TRBV27
CDR3: CASRGVRGNYGYTF
DNA: TGTGCCAGCCGGGGGGTGAGAGGAAACTATGGCTACACCTTC

size: .
D: TRBD1
J: TRBJ2-7
V: TRBV27
CDR3: CASSHGQGYEQYF
DNA: TGTGCCAGCAGTCACGGACAGGGGTACGAGCAGTACTTC

size: .
D: .
J: TRBJ2-1
V: TRBV6-2/TRBV6-3
CDR3: CASSYVGGLILNEQFF
DNA: TGTGCCAGCAGTTATGTTGGCGGCTTGATACTCAATGAGCAGTTCTTC

size: .
D: .
J: TRBJ2-7
V: TRBV27
CDR3: CASSLVRDNYEQYF
DNA: TGTGCCAGCAGTTTAGTTCGGGACAACTACGAGCAGTACTTC

size: .
D: TRBD2
J: TRBJ2-7
V: TRBV7-2
CDR3: CASSRGVAGGTYEQYF
DNA: TGTGCCAGCAGCCGCGGGGTAGCGGGAGGCACCTACGAGCAGTACTTC

size: .
D: TRBD2
J: TRBJ2-7
V: TRBV19
CDR3: CASSGTSYEQYF
DNA: TGTGCCAGTAGTGGGACTAGCTACGAGCAGTACTTC

size: .
D: .
J: TRBJ1-1
V: TRBV29-1
CDR3: CSVEPTRRGGYTEAFF
DNA: TGCAGCGTTGAGCCGACTCGAAGGGGGGGGTACACTGAAGCTTTCTTT

size: .
D: TRBD1
J: TRBJ2-7
V: TRBV7-9
CDR3: CASSLVLQGADEQYF
DNA: TGTGCCAGCAGCTTAGTACTCCAGGGGGCAGACGAGCAGTACTTC

size: .
D: .
J: TRBJ1-2
V: TRBV5-1
CDR3: CASSLSLTGGGYTF
DNA: TGCGCCAGCAGCTTGTCCCTGACAGGAGGAGGCTACACCTTC

size: .
D: TRBD1
J: TRBJ1-1
V: TRBV18
CDR3: CASSIQGTKGTEAFF
DNA: TGTGCCAGCTCAATACAGGGGACCAAGGGCACTGAAGCTTTCTTT

size: .
D: .
J: TRBJ1-5
V: TRBV29-1
CDR3: CSVSRDKDQPQHF
DNA: TGCAGCGTGTCCCGGGACAAGGATCAGCCCCAGCATTTT

size: .
D: TRBD2
J: TRBJ2-7
V: TRBV11-3
CDR3: CASSSTSGTDGSDEQYF
DNA: TGTGCCAGCAGCTCGACTAGCGGGACCGACGGCTCTGACGAGCAGTACTTC

size: .
D: TRBD1
J: TRBJ2-7
V: TRBV10-3
CDR3: CAISESGGRGSYEQYF
DNA: TGTGCCATCAGTGAGTCAGGGGGCAGGGGGTCCTACGAGCAGTACTTC

size: .
D: .
J: TRBJ1-5
V: TRBV4-1
CDR3: CASSQEGAVGNQPQHF
DNA: TGCGCCAGCAGCCAAGAAGGGGCCGTGGGAAATCAGCCCCAGCATTTT

size: .
D: TRBD2
J: TRBJ2-7
V: TRBV7-2
CDR3: CASSLVGGLATNYEQYF
DNA: TGTGCCAGCAGCTTAGTGGGGGGACTAGCGACCAACTACGAGCAGTACTTC

size: .
D: .
J: TRBJ1-4
V: TRBV2
CDR3: CASRLGGRSEKLFF
DNA: TGTGCCAGCAGACTCGGCGGCCGCAGTGAAAAACTGTTTTTT

size: .
D: .
J: TRBJ1-1
V: TRBV5-5
CDR3: CASSLGGGTEAFF
DNA: TGTGCCAGCAGCTTGGGAGGGGGCACTGAAGCTTTCTTT

size: .
D: TRBD2
J: TRBJ2-7
V: TRBV27
CDR3: CASSFLAGVSYEQYF
DNA: TGTGCCAGCAGTTTCCTAGCGGGGGTTTCCTACGAGCAGTACTTC

size: once
D: .
J: TRBJ2-6
V: TRBV19
CDR3: CASSIRRVSGEAGANVLTF
DNA: TGTGCCAGTAGTATCCGCCGTGTCTCTGGAGAGGCTGGGGCCAACGTCCTGACTTTC

size: once
D: TRBD2
J: TRBJ2-7
V: TRBV29-1
CDR3: CSVEAGGQYF
DNA: TGCAGCGTTGAGGCGGGGGGGCAGTACTTC

size: .
D: TRBD1
J: TRBJ1-2
V: TRBV5-1
CDR3: CASSLQGETGYTF
DNA: TGCGCCAGCAGCTTGCAGGGGGAAACTGGCTACACCTTC

size: .
D: TRBD2
J: TRBJ2-4
V: TRBV10-2
CDR3: CASSGTSGRARAKNIQYF
DNA: TGCGCCAGCAGTGGGACTAGCGGGAGGGCTCGGGCCAAAAACATTCAGTACTTC